A selection of T cell receptor beta chains follows, all from one sample in a study of T cell responses to AZD1222 COVID-19 vaccine. Clones were sequenced by immunoSEQ multiplex PCR, and TCRdb holds only the in-frame ones, with some missing. The sample lists fewer than 200,000 clones; over 80% were seen once. This specimen consisted of peripheral blood, obtained on day 0 of AZD1222 vaccination. These receptors were obtained from an adult in good health. CDR3s include the opening cysteine and the closing phenylalanine or tryptophan. The D gene is left open where the match is weak. Part of the rows lack a size; the others show once, few, many or a class for expanded clones.

clone_size: once; d_call: TRBD1; j_call: TRBJ1-3; v_call: TRBV18; cdr3_aa: CASSPGTGASRRVIYF; cdr3_nt: TGTGCCAGCTCACCAGGGACAGGGGCCAGCCGAAGAGTCATATATTTT
clone_size: NA; d_call: NA; j_call: TRBJ1-2; v_call: TRBV19; cdr3_aa: CASNNYGYTF; cdr3_nt: TGTGCCAGCAATAACTATGGCTACACCTTC
clone_size: NA; d_call: TRBD1; j_call: TRBJ1-5; v_call: TRBV11-2; cdr3_aa: CASSLGQGGQPQHF; cdr3_nt: TGTGCCAGCAGCTTAGGACAGGGAGGCCAGCCCCAGCATTTT
clone_size: NA; d_call: NA; j_call: TRBJ2-3; v_call: TRBV28; cdr3_aa: CASSPGSTDTQYF; cdr3_nt: TGTGCCAGCAGCCCGGGAAGCACAGATACGCAGTATTTT
clone_size: NA; d_call: NA; j_call: TRBJ1-5; v_call: TRBV6-1; cdr3_aa: CASSEQGHQPQHF; cdr3_nt: TGTGCCAGCAGTGAACAAGGGCATCAGCCCCAGCATTTT
clone_size: NA; d_call: NA; j_call: TRBJ1-6; v_call: TRBV11-2; cdr3_aa: CASSLYRKNSPLHF; cdr3_nt: TGTGCCAGCAGCTTATACAGGAAGAATTCACCCCTCCACTTT
clone_size: NA; d_call: NA; j_call: TRBJ1-3; v_call: TRBV6-2/TRBV6-3; cdr3_aa: CASSSSGSVFPVSGNTIYF; cdr3_nt: NA
clone_size: once; d_call: NA; j_call: TRBJ1-1; v_call: TRBV27; cdr3_aa: CASKVRRQDSEAFF; cdr3_nt: TGTGCCAGCAAAGTTCGGCGGCAGGACTCTGAAGCTTTCTTT
clone_size: NA; d_call: NA; j_call: TRBJ2-3; v_call: TRBV18; cdr3_aa: CASSPVMGTDTQYF; cdr3_nt: TGTGCCAGCTCACCGGTCATGGGCACAGATACGCAGTATTTT
clone_size: NA; d_call: NA; j_call: TRBJ1-3; v_call: TRBV28; cdr3_aa: CASSLSRVGETIYF; cdr3_nt: TGTGCCAGCAGTTTAAGCCGGGTAGGAGAAACCATATATTTT
clone_size: NA; d_call: NA; j_call: TRBJ2-2; v_call: TRBV25-1; cdr3_aa: CASSEWSNTGELFF; cdr3_nt: TGTGCCAGCAGTGAATGGTCCAACACCGGGGAGCTGTTTTTT
clone_size: NA; d_call: NA; j_call: TRBJ1-1; v_call: TRBV19; cdr3_aa: CASSMVWNTEAFF; cdr3_nt: TGTGCCAGTAGTATGGTGTGGAACACTGAAGCTTTCTTT
clone_size: NA; d_call: TRBD1; j_call: TRBJ1-2; v_call: TRBV6-5; cdr3_aa: CASSGDRGSLYGYTF; cdr3_nt: TGTGCCAGCAGCGGGGACAGGGGCTCCCTATATGGCTACACCTTC
clone_size: NA; d_call: NA; j_call: TRBJ1-4; v_call: TRBV5-5; cdr3_aa: CASSFQTGRNELFF; cdr3_nt: TGTGCCAGCAGCTTCCAGACAGGTCGAAATGAACTGTTTTTT
clone_size: NA; d_call: NA; j_call: TRBJ2-7; v_call: TRBV9; cdr3_aa: CASSPPAGGQYF; cdr3_nt: TGTGCCAGCAGCCCACCGGCCGGGGGGCAGTACTTC
clone_size: NA; d_call: TRBD1; j_call: TRBJ1-2; v_call: TRBV18; cdr3_aa: CASSHGQDYGYTF; cdr3_nt: TGTGCCAGCTCCCACGGACAGGACTATGGCTACACCTTC
clone_size: NA; d_call: TRBD1; j_call: TRBJ1-2; v_call: TRBV9; cdr3_aa: CASSEGLQGAIDGYTF; cdr3_nt: TGTGCCAGCAGCGAGGGCCTACAGGGGGCGATCGATGGCTACACCTTC
clone_size: NA; d_call: NA; j_call: TRBJ1-5; v_call: TRBV3-1/TRBV3-2; cdr3_aa: CASSQIQGQDQPQHF; cdr3_nt: TGTGCCAGCAGCCAAATCCAGGGTCAGGATCAGCCCCAGCATTTT
clone_size: NA; d_call: NA; j_call: TRBJ1-4; v_call: TRBV19; cdr3_aa: CASSRGRANEKLFF; cdr3_nt: TGTGCCAGTAGTAGGGGTCGAGCTAATGAAAAACTGTTTTTT
clone_size: NA; d_call: NA; j_call: TRBJ1-1; v_call: TRBV11-3; cdr3_aa: CASTDGVMNTEAFF; cdr3_nt: TGTGCCAGCACTGATGGGGTGATGAACACTGAAGCTTTCTTT
clone_size: NA; d_call: NA; j_call: TRBJ1-2; v_call: TRBV6-1; cdr3_aa: CASSDPTGGLGGYTF; cdr3_nt: TGTGCCAGCAGTGATCCCACGGGGGGCTTAGGTGGCTACACCTTC
clone_size: NA; d_call: NA; j_call: TRBJ1-1; v_call: TRBV29-1; cdr3_aa: CSVSSGQMNTEAFF; cdr3_nt: TGCAGCGTATCCAGTGGACAGATGAACACTGAAGCTTTCTTT
clone_size: once; d_call: NA; j_call: TRBJ1-1; v_call: TRBV27; cdr3_aa: CASSLVGAGTEAFF; cdr3_nt: TGTGCCAGCAGTTTAGTGGGGGCAGGAACTGAAGCTTTCTTT
clone_size: NA; d_call: TRBD2; j_call: TRBJ2-1; v_call: TRBV5-1; cdr3_aa: CASSPGGSGGAGNEQFF; cdr3_nt: TGCGCCAGCAGCCCCGGCGGTAGCGGGGGGGCGGGGAATGAGCAGTTCTTC
clone_size: once; d_call: NA; j_call: TRBJ2-7; v_call: TRBV4-1; cdr3_aa: CASSPDGNEQYF; cdr3_nt: TGCGCCAGCAGCCCGGACGGCAACGAGCAGTACTTC
clone_size: once; d_call: TRBD1; j_call: TRBJ1-1; v_call: TRBV3-1/TRBV3-2; cdr3_aa: CASSQQDRGRRNTEAFF; cdr3_nt: TGTGCCAGCAGCCAACAGGACAGGGGGCGAAGGAACACTGAAGCTTTCTTT
clone_size: NA; d_call: NA; j_call: TRBJ2-7; v_call: TRBV21-1; cdr3_aa: CASSITGPCHRSEQYF; cdr3_nt: TGTGCCAGCAGCATAACGGGGCCATGCCACCGCTCCGAGCAGTACTTC
clone_size: NA; d_call: NA; j_call: TRBJ1-2; v_call: TRBV12-3/TRBV12-4; cdr3_aa: CASRLWANLTF; cdr3_nt: TGTGCCAGCAGACTCTGGGCAAATCTAACCTTC
clone_size: NA; d_call: TRBD1; j_call: TRBJ2-1; v_call: TRBV6-1; cdr3_aa: CASSGTGQTSSYNEQFF; cdr3_nt: TGTGCCAGCAGTGGCACGGGACAGACGAGCTCCTACAATGAGCAGTTCTTC
clone_size: NA; d_call: NA; j_call: TRBJ2-4; v_call: TRBV2; cdr3_aa: CASEPKGRKNIQYF; cdr3_nt: TGTGCCAGCGAACCAAAGGGGAGAAAAAACATTCAGTACTTC
clone_size: once; d_call: NA; j_call: TRBJ1-2; v_call: TRBV24-1; cdr3_aa: CATSDSGAGSNYGYTF; cdr3_nt: TGTGCCACCAGTGATTCCGGGGCAGGGTCTAACTATGGCTACACCTTC
clone_size: NA; d_call: NA; j_call: TRBJ1-1; v_call: TRBV4-1; cdr3_aa: CASSRQTHDGTKAFF; cdr3_nt: TGCGCCAGCAGCCGACAGACGCATGATGGCACTAAAGCTTTCTTT
clone_size: once; d_call: TRBD1; j_call: TRBJ1-1; v_call: TRBV9; cdr3_aa: CASSVEQTGSAEAFF; cdr3_nt: TGTGCCAGCAGCGTAGAGCAGACAGGGAGCGCTGAAGCTTTCTTT
clone_size: NA; d_call: NA; j_call: TRBJ2-2; v_call: TRBV5-1; cdr3_aa: CASSWGPGAAGELFF; cdr3_nt: TGCGCCAGCAGCTGGGGTCCGGGGGCCGCCGGGGAGCTGTTTTTT
clone_size: once; d_call: TRBD1; j_call: TRBJ1-1; v_call: TRBV6-6; cdr3_aa: CASLTGDVTEAFF; cdr3_nt: TGTGCCAGCTTGACAGGGGATGTGACTGAAGCTTTCTTT
clone_size: NA; d_call: NA; j_call: TRBJ2-7; v_call: TRBV12-3/TRBV12-4; cdr3_aa: CASSPDSYEQYF; cdr3_nt: TGTGCCAGCAGTCCCGATTCCTACGAGCAGTACTTC
clone_size: NA; d_call: NA; j_call: TRBJ1-1; v_call: TRBV2; cdr3_aa: CATGRVDTEAFF; cdr3_nt: TGTGCCACGGGCAGGGTTGACACTGAAGCTTTCTTT
clone_size: NA; d_call: NA; j_call: TRBJ1-6; v_call: TRBV7-2; cdr3_aa: CASSPDYNSPLHF; cdr3_nt: TGTGCCAGCAGCCCTGACTATAATTCACCCCTCCACTTT
clone_size: once; d_call: NA; j_call: TRBJ1-1; v_call: TRBV10-3; cdr3_aa: CAISEQGNTEAFF; cdr3_nt: TGTGCCATCAGTGAACAGGGGAACACTGAAGCTTTCTTT
clone_size: NA; d_call: NA; j_call: TRBJ1-5; v_call: TRBV28; cdr3_aa: CASSWQRGSQPQHF; cdr3_nt: TGTGCCAGCAGTTGGCAGAGAGGTAGTCAGCCCCAGCATTTT
clone_size: once; d_call: NA; j_call: TRBJ1-2; v_call: TRBV6-5; cdr3_aa: CASSPGYGYTF; cdr3_nt: TGTGCCAGCAGTCCAGGGTATGGCTACACCTTC
clone_size: NA; d_call: TRBD1; j_call: TRBJ2-5; v_call: TRBV6-5; cdr3_aa: CASSTTGDRETQYF; cdr3_nt: TGTGCCAGCAGTACTACAGGGGACCGCGAGACCCAGTACTTC
clone_size: NA; d_call: TRBD1; j_call: TRBJ1-2; v_call: TRBV5-6; cdr3_aa: CASSLGTVNYGYTF; cdr3_nt: TGTGCCAGCAGCCTGGGGACAGTGAACTATGGCTACACCTTC
clone_size: NA; d_call: TRBD1; j_call: TRBJ1-2; v_call: TRBV6-6; cdr3_aa: CATPTGLNGYTF; cdr3_nt: TGTGCCACCCCGACAGGGCTAAATGGCTACACCTTC
clone_size: NA; d_call: TRBD1; j_call: TRBJ1-2; v_call: TRBV7-9; cdr3_aa: CASSPLLRGGGDYGYTF; cdr3_nt: TGTGCCAGCAGCCCTCTCCTCAGGGGGGGAGGTGACTATGGCTACACCTTC
clone_size: NA; d_call: NA; j_call: TRBJ1-1; v_call: TRBV7-2; cdr3_aa: CASSFAENTEAFF; cdr3_nt: TGTGCCAGCAGCTTTGCGGAGAACACTGAAGCTTTCTTT
clone_size: NA; d_call: TRBD1; j_call: TRBJ2-1; v_call: TRBV15; cdr3_aa: CATSRGTGGSYNEQFF; cdr3_nt: TGTGCCACCAGCAGAGGCACAGGGGGCTCCTACAATGAGCAGTTCTTC
clone_size: NA; d_call: TRBD1; j_call: TRBJ1-5; v_call: TRBV6-1; cdr3_aa: CASSEAATGGMQPQHF; cdr3_nt: TGTGCCAGCAGTGAAGCGGCGACAGGGGGGATGCAGCCCCAGCATTTT
clone_size: NA; d_call: NA; j_call: TRBJ1-5; v_call: TRBV3-1/TRBV3-2; cdr3_aa: CASSQDGGRGAIRQPQHF; cdr3_nt: TGTGCCAGCAGCCAAGATGGGGGGCGAGGCGCGATACGACAGCCCCAGCATTTT
clone_size: NA; d_call: NA; j_call: TRBJ1-2; v_call: TRBV9; cdr3_aa: CASSARGSGNYGYTF; cdr3_nt: TGTGCCAGCAGCGCCCGCGGGAGTGGCAACTATGGCTACACCTTC